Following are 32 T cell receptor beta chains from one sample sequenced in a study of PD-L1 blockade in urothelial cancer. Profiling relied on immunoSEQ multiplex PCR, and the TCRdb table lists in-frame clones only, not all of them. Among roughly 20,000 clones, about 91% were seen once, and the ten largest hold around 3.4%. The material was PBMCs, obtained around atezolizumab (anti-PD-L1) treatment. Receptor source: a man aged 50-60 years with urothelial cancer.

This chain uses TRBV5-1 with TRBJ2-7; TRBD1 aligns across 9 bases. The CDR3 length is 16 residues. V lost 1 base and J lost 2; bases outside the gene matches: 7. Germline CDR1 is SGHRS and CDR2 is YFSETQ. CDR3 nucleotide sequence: TGCGCCAGCAGCTTGACGGGACAGGGCCGAACCTACGAGCAGTACTTC. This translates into CASSLTGQGRTYEQYF.

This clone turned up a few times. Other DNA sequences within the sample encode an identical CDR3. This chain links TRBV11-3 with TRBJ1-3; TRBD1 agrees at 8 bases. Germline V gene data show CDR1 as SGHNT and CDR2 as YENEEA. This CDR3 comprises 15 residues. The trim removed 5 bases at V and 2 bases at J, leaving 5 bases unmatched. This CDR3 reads CASSPGQGPGNTIYF. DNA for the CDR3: TGTGCCAGCAGCCCCGGACAGGGACCTGGAAACACCATATATTTT. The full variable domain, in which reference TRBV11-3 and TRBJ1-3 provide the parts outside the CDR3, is EAGVVQSPRYKIIEKKQPVAFWCNPISGHNTLYWYLQNLGQGPELLIRYENEEAVDDSQLPKDRFSAERLKGVDSTLKIQPAELGDSAVYLCASSPGQGPGNTIYFGEGSWLTVV.

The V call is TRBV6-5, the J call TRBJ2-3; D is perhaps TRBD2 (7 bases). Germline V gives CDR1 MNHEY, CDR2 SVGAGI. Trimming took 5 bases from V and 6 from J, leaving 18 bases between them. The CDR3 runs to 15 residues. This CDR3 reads CASSLLAGAKDTQYF. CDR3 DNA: TGTGCCAGCAGTCTACTCGCGGGGGCCAAGGATACGCAGTATTTT.

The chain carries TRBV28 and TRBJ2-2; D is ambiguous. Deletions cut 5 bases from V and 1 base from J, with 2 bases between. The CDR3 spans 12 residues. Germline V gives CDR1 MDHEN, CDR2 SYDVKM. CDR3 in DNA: TGTGCCAGCAGTCGGAACACCGGGGAGCTGTTTTTT. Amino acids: CASSRNTGELFF.

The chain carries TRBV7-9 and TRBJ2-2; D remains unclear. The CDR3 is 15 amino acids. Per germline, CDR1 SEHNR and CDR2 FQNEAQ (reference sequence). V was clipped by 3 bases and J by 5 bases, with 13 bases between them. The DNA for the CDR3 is TGTGCCAGCAGCTTGTCTGCCGCCGGGACCGGGGAGCTGTTTTTT. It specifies CASSLSAAGTGELFF.

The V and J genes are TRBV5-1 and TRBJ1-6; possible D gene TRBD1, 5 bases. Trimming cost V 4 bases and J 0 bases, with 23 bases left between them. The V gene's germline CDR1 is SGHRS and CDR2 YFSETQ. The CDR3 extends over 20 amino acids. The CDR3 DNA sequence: TGCGCCAGCAGCCAGGACACTATCCCCTTTCGGAGCTCCTATAATTCACCCCTCCACTTT. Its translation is CASSQDTIPFRSSYNSPLHF.

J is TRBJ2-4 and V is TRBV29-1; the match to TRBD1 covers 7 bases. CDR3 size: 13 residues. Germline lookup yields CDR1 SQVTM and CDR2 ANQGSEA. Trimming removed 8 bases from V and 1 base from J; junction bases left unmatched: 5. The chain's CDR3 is CSKPQGAKNIQYF. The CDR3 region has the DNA TGCAGCAAGCCACAGGGGGCCAAAAACATTCAGTACTTC.

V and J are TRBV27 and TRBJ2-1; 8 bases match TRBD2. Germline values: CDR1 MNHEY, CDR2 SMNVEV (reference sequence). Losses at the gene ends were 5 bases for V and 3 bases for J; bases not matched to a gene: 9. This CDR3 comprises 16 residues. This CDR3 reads CASSLIRGGGYNEQFF. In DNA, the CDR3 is TGTGCCAGCAGTCTTATTCGGGGGGGCGGCTACAATGAGCAGTTCTTC.

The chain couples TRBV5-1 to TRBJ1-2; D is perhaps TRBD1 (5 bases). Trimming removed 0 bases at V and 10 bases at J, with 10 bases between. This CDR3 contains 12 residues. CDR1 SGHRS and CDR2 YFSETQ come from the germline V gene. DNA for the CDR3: TGCGCCAGCAGCTTGGCGGACACAGCCTACACCTTC. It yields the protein CASSLADTAYTF.

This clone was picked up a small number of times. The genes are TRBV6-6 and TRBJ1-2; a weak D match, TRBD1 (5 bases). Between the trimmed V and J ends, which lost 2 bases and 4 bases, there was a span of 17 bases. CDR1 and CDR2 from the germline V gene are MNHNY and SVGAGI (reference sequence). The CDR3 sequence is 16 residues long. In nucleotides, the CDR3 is TGTGCCAGCAGTTACCCCTGGGACGGAGCGGGCTATGGCTACACCTTC. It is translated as CASSYPWDGAGYGYTF.

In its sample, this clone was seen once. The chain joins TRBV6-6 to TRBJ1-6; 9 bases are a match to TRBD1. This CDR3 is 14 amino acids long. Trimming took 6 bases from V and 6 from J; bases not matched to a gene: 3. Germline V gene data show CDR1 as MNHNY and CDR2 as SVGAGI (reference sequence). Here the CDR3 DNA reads TGTGCCAGCAGGGGACAGGGATTTAATTCACCCCTCCACTTT. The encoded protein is CASRGQGFNSPLHF.

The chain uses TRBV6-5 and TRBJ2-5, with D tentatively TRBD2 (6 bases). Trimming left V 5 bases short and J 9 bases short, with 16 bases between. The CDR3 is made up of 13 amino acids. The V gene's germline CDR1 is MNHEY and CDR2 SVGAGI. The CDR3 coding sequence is TGTGCCAGCAGTGCCGGGGGTGGATATCCCCAGTACTTC. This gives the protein CASSAGGGYPQYF.

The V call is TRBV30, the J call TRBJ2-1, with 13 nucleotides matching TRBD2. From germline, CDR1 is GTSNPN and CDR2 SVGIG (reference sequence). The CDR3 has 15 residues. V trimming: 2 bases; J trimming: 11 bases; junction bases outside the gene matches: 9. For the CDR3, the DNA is TGTGCCTGGAGTCCCACTAGCGGGAGGGCCTTCAAGCAGTTCTTC. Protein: CAWSPTSGRAFKQFF.

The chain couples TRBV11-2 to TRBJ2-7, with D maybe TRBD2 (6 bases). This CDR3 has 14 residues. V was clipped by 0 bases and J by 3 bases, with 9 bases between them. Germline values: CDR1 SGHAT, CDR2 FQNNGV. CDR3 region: CASSLELAGYEQYF. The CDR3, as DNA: TGTGCCAGCAGCTTAGAACTAGCCGGCTACGAGCAGTACTTC.

The CDR3 protein is CASRDPPGDRNQPQHF. CDR3 nucleotides: TGTGCCAGCAGAGACCCGCCTGGGGACAGAAATCAGCCCCAGCATTTT. V gene TRBV25-1 combines with J gene TRBJ1-5; 7 bases fit TRBD1. The germline gives CDR1 MGHDK, CDR2 SYGVNS. The CDR3 is 16 amino acids. With 6 bases clipped from V and 4 bases from J, the junction kept 12 bases outside the gene matches.

The CDR3, as DNA: TGCGCCAGCAGTGAGAACCCCCTAGGCACAGATACGCAGTATTTT. Residues: CASSENPLGTDTQYF. The V gene is TRBV10-1, the J gene TRBJ2-3; no definite D call. Deletions cut 2 bases from V and 1 base from J, with 10 bases between. CDR3 length equals 15 residues. Germline V lookup: CDR1 WNHNN, CDR2 SYGVQD (reference sequence).

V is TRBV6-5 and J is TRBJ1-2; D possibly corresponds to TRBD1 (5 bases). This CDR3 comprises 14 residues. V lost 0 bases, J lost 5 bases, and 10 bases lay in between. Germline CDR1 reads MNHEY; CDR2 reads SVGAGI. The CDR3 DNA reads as TGTGCCAGCAGTTACTCAAGAGGGACTTATGGCTACACCTTC. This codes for CASSYSRGTYGYTF.

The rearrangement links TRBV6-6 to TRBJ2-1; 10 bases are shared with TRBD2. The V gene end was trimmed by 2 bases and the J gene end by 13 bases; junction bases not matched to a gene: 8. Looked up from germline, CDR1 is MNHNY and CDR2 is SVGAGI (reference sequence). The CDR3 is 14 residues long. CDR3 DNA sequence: TGTGCCAGCAGTTACAAGGGACTAGCGATAGAACAGTTCTTC. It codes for CASSYKGLAIEQFF.

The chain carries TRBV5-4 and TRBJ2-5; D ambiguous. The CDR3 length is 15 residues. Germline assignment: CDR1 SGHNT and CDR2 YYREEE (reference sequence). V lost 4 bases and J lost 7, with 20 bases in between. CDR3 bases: TGTGCCAGCAGCAGACCCGTATTCGGATCAGGGACCCAGTACTTC. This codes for CASSRPVFGSGTQYF. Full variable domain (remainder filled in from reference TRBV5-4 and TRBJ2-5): ETGVTQSPTHLIKTRGQQVTLRCSSQSGHNTVSWYQQALGQGPQFIFQYYREEENGRGNFPPRFSGLQFPNYSSELNVNALELDDSALYLCASSRPVFGSGTQYFGPGTRLLVL.

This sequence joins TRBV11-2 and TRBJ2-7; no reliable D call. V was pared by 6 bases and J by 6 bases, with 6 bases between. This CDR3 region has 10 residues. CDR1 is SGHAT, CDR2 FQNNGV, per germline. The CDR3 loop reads CASRSSEQYF. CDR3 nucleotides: TGTGCCAGCAGATCGTCCGAGCAGTACTTC.

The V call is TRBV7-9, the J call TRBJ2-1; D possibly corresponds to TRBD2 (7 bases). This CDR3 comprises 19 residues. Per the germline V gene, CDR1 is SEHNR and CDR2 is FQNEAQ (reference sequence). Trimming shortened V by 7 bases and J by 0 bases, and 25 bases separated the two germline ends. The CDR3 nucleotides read TGTGCCAGCACAGCCGGGGAGGGGGGGGGTCGGAGCTCCTACAATGAGCAGTTCTTC. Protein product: CASTAGEGGGRSSYNEQFF.

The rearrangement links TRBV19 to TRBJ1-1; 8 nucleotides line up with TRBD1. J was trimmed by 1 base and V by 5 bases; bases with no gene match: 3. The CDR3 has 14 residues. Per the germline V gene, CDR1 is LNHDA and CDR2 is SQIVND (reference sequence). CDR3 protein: CASSPTGGNTEAFF. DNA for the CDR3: TGTGCCAGTAGTCCCACAGGGGGGAACACTGAAGCTTTCTTT.

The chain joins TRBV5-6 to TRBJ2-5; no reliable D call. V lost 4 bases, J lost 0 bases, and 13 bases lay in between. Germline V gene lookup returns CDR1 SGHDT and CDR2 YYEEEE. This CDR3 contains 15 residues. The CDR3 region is CASSLSRQYQETQYF. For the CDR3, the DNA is TGTGCCAGCAGCCTCTCTAGGCAGTACCAAGAGACCCAGTACTTC.

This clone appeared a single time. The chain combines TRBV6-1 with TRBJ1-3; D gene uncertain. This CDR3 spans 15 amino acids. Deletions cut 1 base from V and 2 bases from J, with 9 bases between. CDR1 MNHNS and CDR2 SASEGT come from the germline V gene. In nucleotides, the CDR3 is TGTGCCAGCAGTGAAGAGGACGGGGCTGGAAACACCATATATTTT. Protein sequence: CASSEEDGAGNTIYF.

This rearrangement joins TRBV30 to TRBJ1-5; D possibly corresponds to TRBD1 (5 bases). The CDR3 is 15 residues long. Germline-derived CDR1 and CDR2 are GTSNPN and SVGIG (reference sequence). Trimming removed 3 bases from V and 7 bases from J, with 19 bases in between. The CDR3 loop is CAWRPTGGRDQPQHF. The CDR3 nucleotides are TGTGCCTGGAGGCCAACTGGGGGGAGAGACCAGCCCCAGCATTTT.

The CDR3 loop reads CASSQRGTDTQYF. The DNA of the CDR3 is TGTGCCAGCAGCCAGAGGGGGACAGATACGCAGTATTTT. The chain couples TRBV4-2 to TRBJ2-3; a possible D gene is TRBD1 (6 bases). CDR3 length: 13 residues. V lost 3 bases and J 3 bases, leaving 7 bases between the germline ends. Per the germline V gene, CDR1 is LGHNA and CDR2 is YNFKEQ.

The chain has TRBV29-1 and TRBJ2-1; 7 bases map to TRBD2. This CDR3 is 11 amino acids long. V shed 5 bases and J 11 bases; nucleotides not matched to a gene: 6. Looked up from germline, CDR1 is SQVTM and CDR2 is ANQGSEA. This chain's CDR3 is CSVPLSGQQFF. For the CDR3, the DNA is TGCAGCGTTCCTCTTAGCGGGCAGCAGTTCTTC.

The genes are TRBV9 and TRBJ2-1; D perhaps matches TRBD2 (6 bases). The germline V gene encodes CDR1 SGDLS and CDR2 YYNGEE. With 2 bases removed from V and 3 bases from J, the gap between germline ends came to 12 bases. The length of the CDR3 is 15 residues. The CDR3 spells CASSVGGGGYNEQFF. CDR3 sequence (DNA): TGTGCCAGCAGCGTGGGGGGAGGCGGCTACAATGAGCAGTTCTTC.

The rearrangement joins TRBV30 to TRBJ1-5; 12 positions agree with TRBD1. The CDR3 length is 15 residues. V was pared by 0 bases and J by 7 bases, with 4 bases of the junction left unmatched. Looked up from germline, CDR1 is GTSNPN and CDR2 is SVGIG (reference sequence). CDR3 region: CAWSVGTGGGQPQHF. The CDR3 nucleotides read TGTGCCTGGAGTGTAGGGACAGGGGGCGGCCAGCCCCAGCATTTT. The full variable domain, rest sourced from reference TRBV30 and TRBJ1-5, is SQTIHQWPATLVQPVGSPLSLECTVEGTSNPNLYWYRQAAGRGLQLLFYSVGIGQISSEVPQNLSASRPQDRQFILSSKKLLLSDSGFYLCAWSVGTGGGQPQHFGDGTRLSIL.

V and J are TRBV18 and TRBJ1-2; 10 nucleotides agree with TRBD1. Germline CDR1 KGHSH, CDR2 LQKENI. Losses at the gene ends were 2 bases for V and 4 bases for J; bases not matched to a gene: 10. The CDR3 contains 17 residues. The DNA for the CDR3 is TGTGCCAGCTCACCATTGGGCCCGGGACAGGGGCGCTATGGCTACACCTTC. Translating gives CASSPLGPGQGRYGYTF.

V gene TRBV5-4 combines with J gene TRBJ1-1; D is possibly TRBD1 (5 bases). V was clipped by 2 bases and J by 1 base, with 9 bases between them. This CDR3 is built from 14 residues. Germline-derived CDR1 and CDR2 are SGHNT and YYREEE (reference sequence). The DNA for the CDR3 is TGTGCCAGCAGCTTCTCAGGGTGGAACACTGAAGCTTTCTTT. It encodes CASSFSGWNTEAFF.

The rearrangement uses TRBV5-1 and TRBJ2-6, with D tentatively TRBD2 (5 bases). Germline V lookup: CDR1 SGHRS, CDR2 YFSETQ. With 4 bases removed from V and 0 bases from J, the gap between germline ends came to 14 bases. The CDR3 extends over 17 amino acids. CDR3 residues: CASSPRGKPSGANVLTF. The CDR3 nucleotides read TGCGCCAGCAGCCCCCGAGGGAAACCCTCTGGGGCCAACGTCCTGACTTTC.